This TCR beta chain stems from a study of blood T cell repertoires in COVID-19 (dated by TCRdb to about 2020). Study-wide context: Samples from collaborators originated in the United States, Italy and Spain and spanned both the acute and convalescent phases of COVID-19. Nearly every sample came with metadata listing a de-identified subject ID, COVID-19 status, age in years and sex. The repertoires were made available in a free public database intended to serve as a resource for research on the immune response to SARS-CoV-2. The samples were drawn from two sources: the first 160 participants of the ongoing ImmuneRACE study, and approximately 1,300 subjects contributed by 6 global collaborators. The dataset comprised deeply sampled blood TCRbeta repertoires from subjects exposed to, actively infected with, or recovered from COVID-19. Where HLA class I and class II types were available, the types were taken from metadata supplied by the sample provider, not from assay-based typing. The prospective study material was composed of cDNA or gDNA derived from T cells, B-cell-depleted T cells, or PBMCs. Results and caveats for the whole study, not just this receptor: How much clinical and demographic metadata was included differed by source and by participant, and the metadata was provided uncurated.

Points on this clone: There is no known antigen for this receptor. Within one base of it there is no much larger clone, and no base qualities were kept.

The collaborating institutions used their own protocols to collect whole blood in K2EDTA tubes. For TCRbeta analysis, collaborators shipped samples as frozen whole blood, isolated PBMCs, or DNA extracted from either of those sample types. TCRbeta CDR3 regions were amplified from genomic DNA by means of the immunoSEQ Assay, a bias-controlled multiplex PCR. For the original study's pipeline: Within the assay, amplification of reference gene primers was used to estimate how many nucleated cells each sample contained. To quantify the absolute abundance of each unique TCRbeta CDR3 rearrangement, sequence reads were collapsed and filtered. For each sample, productive Simpson clonality was calculated as the square root of Simpson's diversity index across productive rearrangements. TCRdb stores this immuneACCESS table with in-frame sequences only. Part of the clones is absent; in the studies checked, under half of the shortfall reflects unresolved V genes, and no reason is known for the rest. V, J and clone size derive from that table, while D and trimming were established from the DNA sequence. The sample table shows about 160,000 clones, and 90% are seen once. The ten biggest clones cover roughly a sixth of the sample.

V is cut back by 2 bases and J by 2 bases, with 2 bases in the junction unmatched. The CDR3 holds 14 amino acids from the cysteine to the phenylalanine. Only the CDR3 DNA stays, 42 bases, in frame from base 1. As encoded in the germline V gene, CDR1 is LGHNA while CDR2 is YNFKEQ. The V gene is TRBV4-2 and the J gene is TRBJ2-7, with TRBD1 matching 8 junction bases. What was sequenced was peripheral blood. The TCR originated in a man in his sixties with active or convalescent COVID-19. DNA sequence: TGTGCCAGCAGCCAAACGGACAGGGCCTACGAGCAGTACTTC. Translated, this is CASSQTDRAYEQYF.